Listed below are T cell receptor beta chains from one sample, sequenced in a study of shared T cell receptors in the human thymus. Sequencing used immunoSEQ multiplex PCR; TCRdb keeps in-frame clones, though not all of them. This table holds hundreds of thousands of clones, roughly 88% found once. The sample was also reused in another study, on human thymus T cells.

Sample: thymocytes. All receptors come from a boy less than two years old with a congenital heart defect. CDR3s include the opening cysteine and the closing phenylalanine or tryptophan. The D gene is left open where the match is weak. Clone size is shown for a subset of rows, as once, few, many or a class of expanded clone.

V: TRBV27; D: .; J: TRBJ2-7; length: 11; size: .; DNA: TGTGCCAGCAGCGGTGCCCACGAGCAGTACTTC; CDR3: CASSGAHEQYF
V: TRBV25-1; D: TRBD1; J: TRBJ2-1; length: 17; size: .; DNA: TGTGCCAGCAGTGCAGAGAGTGGACAGGGCTCCTACAATGAGCAGTTCTTC; CDR3: CASSAESGQGSYNEQFF
V: TRBV27; D: .; J: TRBJ2-3; length: 13; size: .; DNA: TGTGCCAGCAGTTGCCGGTGCACAGATACGCAGTATTTT; CDR3: CASSCRCTDTQYF
V: TRBV9; D: .; J: TRBJ2-2; length: 17; size: .; DNA: TGTGCCAGCAGCGTAGGATCAGCGGAAAAGGACACCGGGGAGCTGTTTTTT; CDR3: CASSVGSAEKDTGELFF
V: TRBV6-5; D: TRBD1; J: TRBJ1-4; length: 15; size: .; DNA: TGTGCCAGCAGTTACAGAGGGGGCGGGAATGAAAAACTGTTTTTT; CDR3: CASSYRGGGNEKLFF
V: TRBV6-1; D: .; J: TRBJ2-4; length: 16; size: once; DNA: TGTGCCAGCAGTGTCCTTGGACTTCTAGCCAAAAACATTCAGTACTTC; CDR3: CASSVLGLLAKNIQYF
V: TRBV9; D: .; J: TRBJ1-4; length: 14; size: once; DNA: TGTGCCAGCAGCGTTAGGGAGACTAATGAAAAACTGTTTTTT; CDR3: CASSVRETNEKLFF
V: TRBV5-1; D: TRBD2; J: TRBJ2-2; length: 17; size: few; DNA: TGCGCCAGCAGCTTGGCCCACGGGGGAGGGAGCACCGGGGAGCTGTTTTTT; CDR3: CASSLAHGGGSTGELFF
V: TRBV30; D: .; J: TRBJ2-4; length: 17; size: .; DNA: TGTGCCTGGAGTGTACCAGGGTGGGGACTAGCCAAAAACATTCAGTACTTC; CDR3: CAWSVPGWGLAKNIQYF
V: TRBV2; D: TRBD2; J: TRBJ2-2; length: 18; size: .; DNA: TGTGCCAGCAGTCCGGGGGCTAGCGGGAGGTGGTTGGCCGGGGAGCTGTTTTTT; CDR3: CASSPGASGRWLAGELFF
V: TRBV4-2; D: .; J: TRBJ2-3; length: 14; size: .; DNA: TGTGCCAGCAGCGGATCCCTCCCCTCGGGTACGCAGTATTTT; CDR3: CASSGSLPSGTQYF
V: TRBV30; D: .; J: TRBJ1-3; length: 17; size: .; DNA: TGTGCCTGGACCCATCAATCCTCAGGGTACTCTGGAAACACCATATATTTT; CDR3: CAWTHQSSGYSGNTIYF
V: TRBV23-1; D: .; J: TRBJ2-2; length: 16; size: .; DNA: TGCGCCAGCAGTCAATCGTCCGGGGGGAACACCGGGGAGCTGTTTTTT; CDR3: CASSQSSGGNTGELFF
V: TRBV11-3; D: .; J: TRBJ1-1; length: 19; size: .; DNA: TGTGCCAGCAGCTCATTGCGCTTCCCCGGTAGGACAGCGAACACTGAAGCTTTCTTT; CDR3: CASSSLRFPGRTANTEAFF
V: TRBV29-1; D: .; J: TRBJ2-3; length: 18; size: .; DNA: TGCAGCGTTGAAGATTGGGGGCTAGGCGGGAGTTGGACAGATACGCAGTATTTT; CDR3: CSVEDWGLGGSWTDTQYF
V: TRBV12-1; D: .; J: TRBJ1-5; length: 19; size: .; DNA: TGTGCCAGCAGCTACTCGCACGGGACAGGGGGGGTGAGCAATCAGCCCCAGCATTTT; CDR3: CASSYSHGTGGVSNQPQHF
V: TRBV29-1; D: .; J: TRBJ2-1; length: 14; size: .; DNA: TGCAGCGTTGCCCCAGTAGCGGCATACAATGAGCAGTTCTTC; CDR3: CSVAPVAAYNEQFF
V: TRBV5-4; D: .; J: TRBJ1-2; length: 16; size: .; DNA: TGTGCCAGCAGCTTGTTCTCCGAGGAGGAGTGGGATGGCTACACCTTC; CDR3: CASSLFSEEEWDGYTF
V: TRBV19; D: .; J: TRBJ1-5; length: 16; size: .; DNA: TGTGCCAGTAGTACGGGTGGCGGGCCCCGTACTCAGCCCCAGCATTTT; CDR3: CASSTGGGPRTQPQHF
V: TRBV4-3; D: TRBD2; J: TRBJ2-7; length: 13; size: .; DNA: TGCGCCATGCTGCGGGAGGGGAAAAGCGAGCAGTACTTC; CDR3: CAMLREGKSEQYF
V: TRBV14; D: .; J: TRBJ1-1; length: 16; size: .; DNA: TGTGCCAGCAGCCAACACGCCGGGACTTTAAACACTGAAGCTTTCTTT; CDR3: CASSQHAGTLNTEAFF
V: TRBV15; D: .; J: TRBJ2-1; length: 16; size: .; DNA: TGTGCCACCAGCGTGAACAGGGCCAGGGAAGGCAATGAGCAGTTCTTC; CDR3: CATSVNRAREGNEQFF
V: TRBV30; D: .; J: TRBJ2-7; length: 16; size: .; DNA: TGTGCCTGGAGTGTCCCTATTAGAACAGGTGTGTACGAGCAGTACTTC; CDR3: CAWSVPIRTGVYEQYF
V: TRBV6-1; D: TRBD2; J: TRBJ2-3; length: 15; size: .; DNA: TGTGCCAGCAGTCGGTTAGCGGGAGCCCCAGATACGCAGTATTTT; CDR3: CASSRLAGAPDTQYF
V: TRBV10-1; D: .; J: TRBJ2-7; length: 14; size: .; DNA: TGCGCCAGCAGTGGTAGACAGGACGCCTACGAGCAGTACTTC; CDR3: CASSGRQDAYEQYF
V: TRBV9; D: .; J: TRBJ1-4; length: 16; size: .; DNA: TGTGCCAGCAGCCCCGAAGGGCGCAGGGGTAATGAAAAACTGTTTTTT; CDR3: CASSPEGRRGNEKLFF
V: TRBV28; D: .; J: TRBJ1-5; length: 14; size: .; DNA: TGTGCCAGCAGTTTTCTTGACAGGCCTCTGCCCCAGCATTTT; CDR3: CASSFLDRPLPQHF
V: TRBV5-1; D: TRBD1; J: TRBJ2-7; length: 14; size: once; DNA: TGCGCCAGCAGCGACCCGGGACAGACCTACGAGCAGTACTTC; CDR3: CASSDPGQTYEQYF
V: TRBV30; D: TRBD1; J: TRBJ1-1; length: 13; size: once; DNA: TGTGCCCGCAACAGGGGGCTGGGAGGTGAAGCTTTCTTT; CDR3: CARNRGLGGEAFF
V: TRBV2; D: .; J: TRBJ2-7; length: 15; size: .; DNA: TGTGCCATCATACCTCCCTATGATCCGTCCTACGAGCAGTACTTC; CDR3: CAIIPPYDPSYEQYF
V: TRBV10-1; D: .; J: TRBJ1-1; length: 12; size: .; DNA: TGCGCCCTCACCAGGGGGAACACTGAAGCTTTCTTT; CDR3: CALTRGNTEAFF
V: TRBV7-8; D: .; J: TRBJ2-1; length: 15; size: .; DNA: TGTGCCAGCAGCCCAACTAGGGTCTCCTACAATGAGCAGTTCTTC; CDR3: CASSPTRVSYNEQFF
V: TRBV5-1; D: .; J: TRBJ1-1; length: 13; size: .; DNA: TGCGCCAGCCGACTCTCGATGAACACTGAAGCTTTCTTT; CDR3: CASRLSMNTEAFF
V: TRBV4-2; D: .; J: TRBJ2-7; length: 17; size: .; DNA: TGTGCCAGCAGCCAAGGAACGGTGGGGCTGGAGTCCTACGAGCAGTACTTC; CDR3: CASSQGTVGLESYEQYF
V: TRBV7-2; D: TRBD2; J: TRBJ2-7; length: 17; size: once; DNA: TGTGCCAGCAGCTCCGCCCGGTCACTAGCGGGAACCTACGAGCAGTACTTC; CDR3: CASSSARSLAGTYEQYF
V: TRBV9; D: TRBD2; J: TRBJ2-3; length: 16; size: .; DNA: TGTGCCAGCAGCGTAGAGACCGGGAGGGCTCCAGATACGCAGTATTTT; CDR3: CASSVETGRAPDTQYF
V: TRBV15; D: TRBD1; J: TRBJ2-5; length: 14; size: .; DNA: TGTGCCACCAGCATGACAGGGAAATCGGAGACCCAGTACTTC; CDR3: CATSMTGKSETQYF
V: TRBV18; D: TRBD2; J: TRBJ2-7; length: 17; size: .; DNA: TGTGCCAGCTCACCCCGGTTTGGGCTAGCGGGTCTATACGAGCAGTACTTC; CDR3: CASSPRFGLAGLYEQYF
V: TRBV28; D: .; J: TRBJ2-5; length: 16; size: .; DNA: TGTGCCAGCAGCCGGACGCGAGGCCAGGGGGGAGAGACCCAGTACTTC; CDR3: CASSRTRGQGGETQYF
V: TRBV5-1; D: TRBD2; J: TRBJ2-3; length: 17; size: .; DNA: TGCGCCAGCAGATGGGGACTAGCGGGAGGGGGGACAGATACGCAGTATTTT; CDR3: CASRWGLAGGGTDTQYF
V: TRBV5-1; D: .; J: TRBJ2-7; length: 15; size: .; DNA: TGCGCCAGCAGCTTAACTAGTGTAGGGTCGGGCGAGCAGTACTTC; CDR3: CASSLTSVGSGEQYF
V: TRBV20-1; D: .; J: TRBJ2-5; length: 11; size: once; DNA: TGCAGTGCTAGTACAGGAGAGACCCAGTACTTC; CDR3: CSASTGETQYF